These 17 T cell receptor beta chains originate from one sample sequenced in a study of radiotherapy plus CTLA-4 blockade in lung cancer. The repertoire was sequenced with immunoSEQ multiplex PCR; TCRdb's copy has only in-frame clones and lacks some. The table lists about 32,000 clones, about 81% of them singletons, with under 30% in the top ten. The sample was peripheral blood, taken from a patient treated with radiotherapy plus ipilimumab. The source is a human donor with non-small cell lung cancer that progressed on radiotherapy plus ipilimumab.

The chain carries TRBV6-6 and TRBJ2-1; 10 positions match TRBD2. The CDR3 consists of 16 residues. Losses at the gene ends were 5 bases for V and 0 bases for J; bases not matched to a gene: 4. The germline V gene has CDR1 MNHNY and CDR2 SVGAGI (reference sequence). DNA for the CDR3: TGTGCCAGCAGTAACCAGCGGGGGGGCTCCTACAATGAGCAGTTCTTC. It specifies CASSNQRGGSYNEQFF.

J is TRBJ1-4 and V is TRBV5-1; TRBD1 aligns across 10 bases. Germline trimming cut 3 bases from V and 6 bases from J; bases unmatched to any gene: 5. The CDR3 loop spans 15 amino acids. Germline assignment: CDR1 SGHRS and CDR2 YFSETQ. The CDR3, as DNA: TGCGCCAGCAGCTCGTCCGGGACAGGGGATGAAAAACTGTTTTTT. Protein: CASSSSGTGDEKLFF.

The CDR3 region has the DNA TGCGCCAGCAGTGAAGACGGCGAGGGTGAGCAGTTCTTC. This gives the protein CASSEDGEGEQFF. The gene calls are TRBV10-2 and TRBJ2-1, with D maybe TRBD2 (5 bases). This CDR3 is built from 13 residues. V dropped 3 bases and J dropped 9 bases, with 12 bases sitting between them. Germline V gives CDR1 WSHSY, CDR2 SAAADI.

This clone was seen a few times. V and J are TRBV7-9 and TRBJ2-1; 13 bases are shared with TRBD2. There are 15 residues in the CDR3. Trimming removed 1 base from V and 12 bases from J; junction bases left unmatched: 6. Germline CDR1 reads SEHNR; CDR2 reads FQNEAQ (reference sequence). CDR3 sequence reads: CASSLGTSGGRRQFF. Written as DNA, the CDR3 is TGTGCCAGCAGCTTAGGGACTAGCGGGGGAAGGAGGCAGTTCTTC. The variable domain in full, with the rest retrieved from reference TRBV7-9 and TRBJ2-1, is DTGVSQNPRHKITKRGQNVTFRCDPISEHNRLYWYRQTLGQGPEFLTYFQNEAQLEKSRLLSDRFSAERPKGSFSTLEIQRTEQGDSAMYLCASSLGTSGGRRQFFGPGTRLTVL.

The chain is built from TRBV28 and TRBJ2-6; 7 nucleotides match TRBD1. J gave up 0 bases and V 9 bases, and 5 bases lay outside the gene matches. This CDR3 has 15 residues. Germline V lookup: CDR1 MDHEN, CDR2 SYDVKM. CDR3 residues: CASRPGGSGANVLTF. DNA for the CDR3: TGTGCCAGTCGACCAGGGGGCTCTGGGGCCAACGTCCTGACTTTC.

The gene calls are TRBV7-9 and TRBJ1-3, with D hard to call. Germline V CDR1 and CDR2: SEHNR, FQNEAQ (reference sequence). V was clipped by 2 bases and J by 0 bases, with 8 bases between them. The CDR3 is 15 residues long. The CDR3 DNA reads TGTGCCAGCAGCTTACAGGTGGACTCTGGAAACACCATATATTTT. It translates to CASSLQVDSGNTIYF.

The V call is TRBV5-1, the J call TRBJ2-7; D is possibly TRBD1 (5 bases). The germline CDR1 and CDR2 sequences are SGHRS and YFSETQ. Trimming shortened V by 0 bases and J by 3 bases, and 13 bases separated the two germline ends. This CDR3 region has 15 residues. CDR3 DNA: TGCGCCAGCAGCTTGGATCCGGGCAGGGACTACGAGCAGTACTTC. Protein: CASSLDPGRDYEQYF.

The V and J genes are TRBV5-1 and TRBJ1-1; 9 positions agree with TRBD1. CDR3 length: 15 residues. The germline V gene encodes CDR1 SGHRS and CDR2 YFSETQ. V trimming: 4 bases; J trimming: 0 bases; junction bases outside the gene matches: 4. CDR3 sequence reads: CASSDGTGLNTEAFF. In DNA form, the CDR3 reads TGCGCCAGCAGCGATGGGACAGGGCTGAACACTGAAGCTTTCTTT.

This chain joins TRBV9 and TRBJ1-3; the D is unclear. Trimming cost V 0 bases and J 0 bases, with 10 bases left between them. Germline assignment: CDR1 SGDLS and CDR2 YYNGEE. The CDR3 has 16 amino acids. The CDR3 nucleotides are TGTGCCAGCAGCGTAGACTCCTCCCCCTCTGGAAACACCATATATTTT. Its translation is CASSVDSSPSGNTIYF.

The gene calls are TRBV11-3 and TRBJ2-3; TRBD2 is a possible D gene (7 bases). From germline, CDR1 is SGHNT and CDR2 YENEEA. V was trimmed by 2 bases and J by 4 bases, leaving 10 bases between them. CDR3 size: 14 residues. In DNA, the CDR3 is TGTGCCAGCAGCTTAACGGGGGGCTCAGATACGCAGTATTTT. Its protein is CASSLTGGSDTQYF.

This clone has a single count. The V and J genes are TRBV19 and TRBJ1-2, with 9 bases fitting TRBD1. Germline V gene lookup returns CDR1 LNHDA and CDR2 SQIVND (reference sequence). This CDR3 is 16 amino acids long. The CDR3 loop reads CAAGQGSTNFYYGYTF. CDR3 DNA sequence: TGTGCTGCGGGACAGGGATCTACAAATTTTTACTATGGCTACACCTTC.

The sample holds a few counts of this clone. The CDR3 DNA follows: TGTGCCAGCAGCTTAGGGTTCGGGACAGGGGGTGGGGGCACTGAAGCTTTCTTT. It translates to CASSLGFGTGGGGTEAFF. The rearrangement uses TRBV7-2 and TRBJ1-1; 11 bases map to TRBD1. V dropped 1 base and J dropped 4; count of bases not matched to a gene: 11. The CDR3 runs to 18 residues. Looked up from germline, CDR1 is SGHTA and CDR2 is FQGNSA.

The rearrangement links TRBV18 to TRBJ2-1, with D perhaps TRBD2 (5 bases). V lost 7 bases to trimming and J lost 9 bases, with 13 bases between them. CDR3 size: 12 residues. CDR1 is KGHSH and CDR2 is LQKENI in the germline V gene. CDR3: CASFKAEGEQFF. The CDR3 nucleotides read TGTGCCAGCTTCAAAGCTGAGGGTGAGCAGTTCTTC.

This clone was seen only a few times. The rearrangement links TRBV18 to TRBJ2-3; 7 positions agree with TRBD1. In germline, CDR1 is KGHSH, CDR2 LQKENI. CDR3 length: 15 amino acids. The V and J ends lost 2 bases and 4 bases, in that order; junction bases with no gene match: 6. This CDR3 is CASSPGVGQPDTQYF. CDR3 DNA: TGTGCCAGCTCACCAGGAGTGGGACAGCCAGATACGCAGTATTTT.

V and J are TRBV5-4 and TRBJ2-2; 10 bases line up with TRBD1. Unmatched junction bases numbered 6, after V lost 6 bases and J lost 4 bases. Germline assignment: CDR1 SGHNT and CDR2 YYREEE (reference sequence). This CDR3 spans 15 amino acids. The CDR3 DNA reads TGTGCCAGCACCGAGGGACAGGGGACCACCGGGGAGCTGTTTTTT. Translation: CASTEGQGTTGELFF.

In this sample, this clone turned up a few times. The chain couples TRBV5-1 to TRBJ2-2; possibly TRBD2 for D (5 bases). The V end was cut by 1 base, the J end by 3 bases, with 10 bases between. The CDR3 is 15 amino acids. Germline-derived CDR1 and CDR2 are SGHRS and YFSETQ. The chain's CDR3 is CASSLSGKDTGELFF. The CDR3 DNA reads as TGCGCCAGCAGCTTGTCGGGAAAGGACACCGGGGAGCTGTTTTTT.

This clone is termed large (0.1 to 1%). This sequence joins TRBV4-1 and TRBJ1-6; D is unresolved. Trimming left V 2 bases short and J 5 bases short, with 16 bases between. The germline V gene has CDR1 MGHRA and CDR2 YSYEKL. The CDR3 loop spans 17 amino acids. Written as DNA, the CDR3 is TGCGCCAGCAGCCAACCCGGAACCGGGGAGCATAATTCACCCCTCCACTTT. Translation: CASSQPGTGEHNSPLHF.